This entry describes one T cell receptor beta chain. The antigen is not known. V lost 6 bases and J 4 bases, leaving 13 bases between the germline ends. Per germline, CDR1 MNHEY and CDR2 SVGEGT. CDR3 length equals 14 residues. This entry is derived from a study of blood T cells in healthy people across ages. Whole-study results and caveats: Roughly linearly, TCR beta diversity per million T cells fell as age increased. It was not known whether donors were CMV positive (a possible confounder of expanded clonotype changes). It was found that TCR beta diversity correlated strongly with the percentage of naive T cells.

A J-beta primer mix and a sample-barcoded 5' primer were used in a second PCR of roughly 7 to 12 cycles. TCRdb called the 5' RACE reads again in MiXCR, with one record for every CDR3 protein. The sample carries 1,800,000 or so distinct CDR3 sequences, roughly two fifths recorded once. Healthy individuals of Caucasian origin from Russia, aged roughly 6 to 95, served as donors. This clonotype was sampled from a human donor in good health. What was sequenced was blood. V is TRBV6-2 or TRBV6-3 and J is TRBJ2-1; D call uncertain. The CDR3 protein is CASSRVIGYNEQFF. The DNA of the CDR3 is TGTGCCAGCAGCCGCGTTATCGGGTACAATGAGCAGTTCTTC.